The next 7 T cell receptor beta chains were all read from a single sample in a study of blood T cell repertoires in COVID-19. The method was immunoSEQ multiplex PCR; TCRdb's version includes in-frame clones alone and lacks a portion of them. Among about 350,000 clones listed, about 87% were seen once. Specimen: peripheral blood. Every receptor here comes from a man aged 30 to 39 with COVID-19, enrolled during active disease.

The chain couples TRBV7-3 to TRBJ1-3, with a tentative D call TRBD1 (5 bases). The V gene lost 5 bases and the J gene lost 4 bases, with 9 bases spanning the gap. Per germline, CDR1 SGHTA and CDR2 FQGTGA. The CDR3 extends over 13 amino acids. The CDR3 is CASSQGQGNTIYF. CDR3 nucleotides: TGTGCCAGCAGCCAAGGACAAGGAAACACCATATATTTT.

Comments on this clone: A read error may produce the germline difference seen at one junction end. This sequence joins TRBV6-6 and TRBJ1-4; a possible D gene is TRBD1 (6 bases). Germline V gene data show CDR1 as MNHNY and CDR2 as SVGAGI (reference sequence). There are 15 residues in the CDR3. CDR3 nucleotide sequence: TGTGCCAGCACTTACCTACAGGGTGAGAATGAAAAACTGTTTTTT. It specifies CASTYLQGENEKLFF.

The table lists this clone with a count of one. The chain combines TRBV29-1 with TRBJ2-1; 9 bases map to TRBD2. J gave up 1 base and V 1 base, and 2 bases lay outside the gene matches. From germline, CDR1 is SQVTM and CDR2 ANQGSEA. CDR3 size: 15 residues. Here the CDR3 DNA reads TGCAGCGTTGAAGGGCTAGCGGGATCCTACAATGAGCAGTTCTTC. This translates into CSVEGLAGSYNEQFF.

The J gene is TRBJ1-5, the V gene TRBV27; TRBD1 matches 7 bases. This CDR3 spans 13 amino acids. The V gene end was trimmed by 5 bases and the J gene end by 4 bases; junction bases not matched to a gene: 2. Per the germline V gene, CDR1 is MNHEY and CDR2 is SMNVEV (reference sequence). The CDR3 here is CASSTTGNQPQHF. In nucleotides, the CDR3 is TGTGCCAGCAGTACGACAGGGAATCAGCCCCAGCATTTT.

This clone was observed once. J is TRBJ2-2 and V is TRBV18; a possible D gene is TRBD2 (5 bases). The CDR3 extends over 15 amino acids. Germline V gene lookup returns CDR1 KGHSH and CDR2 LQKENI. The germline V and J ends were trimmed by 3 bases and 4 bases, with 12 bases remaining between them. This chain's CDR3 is CASSPTIQTTGELFF. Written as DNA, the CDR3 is TGTGCCAGCTCACCGACTATACAAACCACCGGGGAGCTGTTTTTT.

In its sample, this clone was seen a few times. CDR3 region: CASTYSGDSNQPQHF. In DNA form, the CDR3 reads TGTGCCAGCACCTATAGCGGGGATAGCAATCAGCCCCAGCATTTT. The chain employs TRBV6-6 and TRBJ1-5; D is unresolved. The CDR3 totals 15 residues. The germline V gene has CDR1 MNHNY and CDR2 SVGAGI (reference sequence). V was trimmed by 7 bases and J by 0 bases, leaving 13 bases between them.

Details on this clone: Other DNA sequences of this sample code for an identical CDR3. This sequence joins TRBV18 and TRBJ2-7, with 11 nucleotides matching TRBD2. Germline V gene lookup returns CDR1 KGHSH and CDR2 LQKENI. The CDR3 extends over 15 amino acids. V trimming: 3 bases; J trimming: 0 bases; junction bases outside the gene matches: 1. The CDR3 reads CASSPGTSGSYEQYF. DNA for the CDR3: TGTGCCAGCTCACCCGGGACTAGCGGCTCCTACGAGCAGTACTTC.